Listed below are T cell receptor beta chains from one sample, sequenced in a study of identical twins' blood T cells. One entry per CDR3 protein results from TCRdb running MiXCR on the 5' RACE reads. This sample carries hundreds of thousands of distinct CDR3 sequences, under 30% of them seen once, and the ten largest clones take roughly 6.1%. The sample was PBMCs. These receptors came from a woman aged 18 to 50 in good health. CDR3s include the opening cysteine and the closing phenylalanine or tryptophan. D genes are given only for firm matches. Expanded clones are given a class, and other clones once, few, many or no size at all.

j_call	d_call	clone_size	v_call	cdr3_aa	cdr3_nt
TRBJ1-1	-	few	TRBV9	CASSATGLVTEAFF	TGTGCCAGCAGCGCCACAGGGTTGGTGACTGAAGCTTTCTTT
TRBJ2-2	TRBD1	-	TRBV19	CASSSQGALDTGELFF	TGTGCCAGTAGCAGTCAGGGGGCTTTGGACACCGGGGAGCTGTTTTTT
TRBJ1-2	-	many	TRBV2	CASSSQAGSHYGYTF	TGTGCCAGCAGTTCCCAGGCAGGGTCCCACTATGGCTACACCTTC
TRBJ1-2	TRBD1	-	TRBV29-1	CSASGGSLFGYTF	TGCAGCGCCTCAGGGGGCTCTTTGTTTGGCTACACCTTC
TRBJ1-2	-	once	TRBV7-9	CVSSDQGGNYGYTF	TGTGTCAGCAGCGATCAGGGTGGCAACTATGGCTACACCTTC
TRBJ1-2	TRBD1	-	TRBV10-3	CAISVTGGVGCTF	TGTGCCATCAGCGTAACAGGGGGCGTTGGCTGCACCTTC
TRBJ1-2	-	-	TRBV4-3	CASSPLRGAPGGYTF	TGCGCCAGCAGCCCCCTTCGGGGGGCGCCTGGGGGCTACACCTTC
TRBJ1-4	-	-	TRBV14	CASSRTTNEKLFF	TGTGCCAGCAGTAGAACAACTAATGAAAAACTGTTTTTT
TRBJ1-1	TRBD1	few	TRBV19	CASSSWTGDEAFF	TGTGCCAGTAGTAGCTGGACAGGGGACGAAGCTTTCTTT
TRBJ1-6	-	-	TRBV10-3	CASTTGRANSPLHF	TGTGCCTCTACCACAGGGCGCGCTAATTCACCCCTCCACTTT
TRBJ2-7	TRBD1	few	TRBV3-1	CASSQGYRGFEQYF	TGTGCCAGCAGCCAAGGGTACAGGGGATTCGAGCAGTACTTC
TRBJ1-1	-	-	TRBV18	CASSPYPGPNTEAFF	TGTGCCAGCTCACCGTACCCAGGGCCGAACACCGAAGCTTTCTTT
TRBJ1-1	-	few	TRBV2	CANQQRNLNTEAFF	TGTGCCAACCAACAGCGGAATTTGAACACTGAAGCTTTCTTT
TRBJ1-2	TRBD1	few	TRBV6-2/TRBV6-3	CASSYRQGRGYTF	TGTGCCAGCAGTTACCGACAGGGGCGAGGCTACACCTTC
TRBJ2-3	-	-	TRBV7-3	CASSPAQASTQYF	TGTGCCAGCAGCCCGGCCCAGGCGAGTACGCAGTATTTT
TRBJ1-1	-	-	TRBV18	CASSPTRLAEAFF	TGTGCCAGCTCACCTACCCGGCTTGCTGAAGCTTTCTTT
TRBJ1-6	TRBD1	few	TRBV29-1	CSVRQGWNSPLHF	TGCAGCGTACGACAGGGGTGGAATTCACCCCTCCACTTT
TRBJ2-3	TRBD2	many	TRBV2	CASSDTSGYWDTQYF	TGTGCCAGCAGTGATACTAGCGGGTACTGGGATACGCAGTATTTT
TRBJ1-2	-	-	TRBV9	CASSGAAYTF	TGTGCCAGCAGCGGGGCTGCCTACACCTTC
TRBJ1-2	-	-	TRBV29-1	CSVEGTGSGYGYTF	TGCAGCGTTGAAGGAACAGGGAGCGGCTATGGCTACACCTTC
TRBJ1-2	-	many	TRBV20-1	CSARDLGSYGYTF	TGCAGTGCTAGAGATTTGGGGTCCTATGGCTACACCTTC
TRBJ2-2	-	few	TRBV12-3/TRBV12-4	CASSRPGLYSYTGELFF	TGTGCCAGCAGTCGCCCCGGGCTGTACTCGTACACCGGGGAGCTGTTTTTT
TRBJ1-1	-	once	TRBV10-3	CAISAGWAEAFF	TGTGCCATCAGTGCAGGGTGGGCTGAAGCTTTCTTT
TRBJ1-2	-	few	TRBV4-1	CASSQAGFSNYGYTF	TGCGCCAGCAGCCAAGCAGGGTTTTCTAACTATGGCTACACCTTC
TRBJ2-2	-	many	TRBV6-2/TRBV6-3	CASTIVGELFF	TGTGCCAGCACCATCGTTGGGGAGCTGTTTTTT
TRBJ2-1	-	-	TRBV7-9	CASSRPSTSEQFF	TGTGCCAGCAGCCGACCCTCCACGAGTGAGCAGTTCTTC
TRBJ2-3	-	once	TRBV5-1	CASSSGALGTDTQYF	TGCGCCAGCAGCTCCGGGGCCTTAGGAACAGATACACAGTATTTT
TRBJ1-1	TRBD1	few	TRBV7-2	CASSFDRERAFF	TGTGCCAGCAGCTTTGACAGGGAGCGAGCTTTCTTT
TRBJ2-1	-	-	TRBV5-1	CASNLIRGEQFF	TGCGCCAGCAACCTGATCCGGGGGGAGCAGTTCTTC
TRBJ2-1	-	few	TRBV3-1	CASSPTGAVANEQFF	TGTGCCAGCAGCCCAACGGGAGCCGTAGCCAATGAGCAGTTCTTC
TRBJ1-2	TRBD1	few	TRBV20-1	CSATGQSYGYDTF	TGCAGTGCAACGGGACAGAGCTATGGCTACGACACCTTC
TRBJ1-3	TRBD1	-	TRBV18	CASSPKDRVFGNTIYF	TGTGCCAGCTCACCAAAGGACAGGGTCTTTGGAAACACCATATATTTT
TRBJ1-3	-	-	TRBV5-6	CASSLFGQAGNTIYF	TGTGCCAGCAGCTTATTCGGGCAAGCAGGAAACACCATATATTTT
TRBJ1-1	-	few	TRBV11-3	CASSLGAGREAFF	TGTGCCAGCAGCTTAGGCGCGGGGCGCGAAGCTTTCTTT
TRBJ1-4	-	-	TRBV6-1	CASSEAPGAGPNEKLFF	TGTGCCAGCAGTGAAGCGCCGGGCGCCGGGCCTAATGAAAAACTGTTTTTT
TRBJ2-1	TRBD2	few	TRBV20-1	CSALGLADNEQFF	TGCAGTGCCCTGGGACTAGCGGACAATGAGCAGTTCTTC
TRBJ1-3	-	-	TRBV5-1	CASSLNPKSFYSGNTIYF	TGCGCCAGCAGCTTAAACCCGAAATCATTCTACTCTGGAAACACCATATATTTT
TRBJ2-2	-	few	TRBV7-6	CASSLEGGKVTGELFF	TGTGCCAGCAGCTTAGAGGGCGGGAAAGTCACCGGGGAGCTGTTTTTT
TRBJ2-7	-	-	TRBV6-1	CASSNTGSSYEQYF	TGTGCCAGCAGCAATACAGGGAGCTCCTACGAGCAGTACTTC
TRBJ2-2	-	many	TRBV29-1	CSVDGPNTGELFF	TGCAGCGTTGATGGACCGAACACCGGGGAGCTGTTTTTT
TRBJ1-1	-	-	TRBV11-2	CASSPGDEAFF	TGTGCCAGCAGCCCAGGAGATGAAGCTTTCTTT
TRBJ2-2	-	-	TRBV10-3	CAISESRDTGELFF	TGTGCCATCAGTGAGTCGCGCGACACCGGGGAGCTGTTTTTT